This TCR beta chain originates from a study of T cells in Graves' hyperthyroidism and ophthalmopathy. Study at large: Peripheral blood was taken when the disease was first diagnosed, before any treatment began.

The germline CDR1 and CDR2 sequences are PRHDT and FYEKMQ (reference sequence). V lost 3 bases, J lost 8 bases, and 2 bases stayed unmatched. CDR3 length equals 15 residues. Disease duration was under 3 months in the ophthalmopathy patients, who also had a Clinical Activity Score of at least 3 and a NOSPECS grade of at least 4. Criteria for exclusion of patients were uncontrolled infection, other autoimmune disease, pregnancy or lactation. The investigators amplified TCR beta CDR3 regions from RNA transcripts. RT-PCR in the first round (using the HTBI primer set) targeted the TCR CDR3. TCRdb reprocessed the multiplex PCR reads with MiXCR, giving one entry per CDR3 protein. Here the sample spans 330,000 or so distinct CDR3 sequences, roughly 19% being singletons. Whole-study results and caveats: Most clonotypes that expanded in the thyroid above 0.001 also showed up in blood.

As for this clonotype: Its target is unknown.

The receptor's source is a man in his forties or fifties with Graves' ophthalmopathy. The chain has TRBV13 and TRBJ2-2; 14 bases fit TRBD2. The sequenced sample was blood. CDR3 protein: CASSFGLAGGGELFF. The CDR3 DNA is TGTGCCAGCAGCTTCGGACTAGCGGGAGGAGGGGAGCTGTTTTTT.